The 30 T cell receptor beta chains listed next were all sequenced from one sample in a study of regulatory T cells in long-lasting Graves disease. Combining iRepertoire HTBI primers with Arm-PCR of CDR3 regions, the authors built TCR beta libraries. TCRdb reanalysed the multiplex PCR reads using MiXCR and keeps one entry per CDR3 protein. Found here are hundreds of thousands of distinct CDR3 sequences, 15% to 20% of them singletons; the top ten hold around 12%. Time point here: newly diagnosed GD, antithyroid drugs for less than 3 months. PBMCs provided the RNA from which the TCR library was made. In addition, the sample was reused for a study of T cells in Graves' hyperthyroidism and ophthalmopathy.

The sequenced sample was peripheral blood mononuclear cells (PBMCs), obtained at new diagnosis, from a patient treated with antithyroid drugs. Receptor source: a man aged 18 to 29 with Graves disease.

The chain couples TRBV9 to TRBJ2-2; TRBD2 matches 9 bases. CDR1 is SGDLS and CDR2 is YYNGEE in the germline V gene. The CDR3 spans 16 residues. V shed 3 bases and J 3 bases; nucleotides not matched to a gene: 6. In DNA form, the CDR3 reads TGTGCCAGCAGCGCTAGCGGGATGGCTCACACCGGGGAGCTGTTTTTT. This codes for CASSASGMAHTGELFF.

CDR3 nucleotide sequence: TGTGCCAGCAGTGATAACAGGGGGCGGTCACCCCTCCACTTT. Translated: CASSDNRGRSPLHF. The chain carries TRBV6-2 or TRBV6-3 and TRBJ1-6; 9 bases agree with TRBD1. This CDR3 has 14 amino acids. The V and J ends lost 5 bases and 10 bases, in that order; junction bases with no gene match: 6. CDR1 and CDR2 (germline): MNHEY, SVGEGT.

This clonotype has a count of ten or more. The rearrangement links TRBV12-3 or TRBV12-4 to TRBJ2-7; D perhaps matches TRBD2 (5 bases). V lost 2 bases and J lost 0, with 8 bases in between. The CDR3 length is 14 residues. The DNA of the CDR3 is TGTGCCAGCAGTTTAAGTGGGAGCTCCTACGAGCAGTACTTC. As protein: CASSLSGSSYEQYF.

The chain couples TRBV5-8 to TRBJ2-5; 9 bases are shared with TRBD2. The V and J ends lost 1 base and 4 bases, in that order; junction bases with no gene match: 8. Looked up from germline, CDR1 is SGHTS and CDR2 is YDEGEE. This CDR3 spans 16 amino acids. The DNA of the CDR3 is TGTGCCAGCAGCTTGTATGGTAGCGGGAGTGTAGAGACCCAGTACTTC. Translation gives CASSLYGSGSVETQYF.

This clonotype was detected only once. This chain joins TRBV20-1 and TRBJ2-2; D is perhaps TRBD1 or TRBD2 (5 bases each). The length of the CDR3 is 17 residues. V lost 3 bases, J lost 1 base, and 18 bases lay in between. The germline CDR1 and CDR2 sequences are DFQATT and SNEGSKA (reference sequence). This CDR3 reads CSARRTPGAGNTGELFF. The DNA of the CDR3 is TGCAGTGCTAGGAGAACTCCTGGGGCGGGGAACACCGGGGAGCTGTTTTTT.

This clonotype turned up a few times. The junction does not match germline at one end; this may be a read error. The V gene is TRBV5-1, the J gene TRBJ2-7; TRBD2 matches at 11 bases. The CDR3 has 15 amino acids. Germline CDR1 and CDR2: SGHRS and YFSETQ. The CDR3 spells CANSEPGTSGGEQYF. The CDR3, as DNA: TGCGCCAACAGCGAACCCGGGACTAGCGGTGGAGAGCAGTACTTC.

This clonotype was counted many times. V usage is TRBV11-2 and J usage is TRBJ2-7; 7 bases fit TRBD2. CDR3 length equals 15 residues. Germline CDR1 is SGHAT and CDR2 is FQNNGV. Trimming took 5 bases from V and 2 from J; bases not matched to a gene: 9. Here the CDR3 reads CASSLLGGTPYEQYF. The DNA of the CDR3 is TGTGCCAGCAGCCTCCTCGGGGGGACCCCCTACGAGCAGTACTTC. Based on the CDR3 plus reference TRBV11-2 and TRBJ2-7, the full variable domain is EAGVAQSPRYKIIEKRQSVAFWCNPISGHATLYWYQQILGQGPKLLIQFQNNGVVDDSQLPKDRFSAERLKGVDSTLKIQPAKLEDSAVYLCASSLLGGTPYEQYFGPGTRLTVT.

This clonotype was seen repeatedly, ten times or more. The chain has TRBV27 and TRBJ1-2; D possibly corresponds to TRBD1 (6 bases). CDR1 and CDR2 from the germline V gene are MNHEY and SMNVEV (reference sequence). V dropped 2 bases and J dropped 6 bases, with 13 bases sitting between them. CDR3 length: 14 amino acids. The CDR3 coding sequence is TGTGCCAGCAGTTTACGTGGGCAGGGGCATGGCTACACCTTC. Translation: CASSLRGQGHGYTF.

The rearrangement links TRBV9 to TRBJ2-1; a weak D match, TRBD2 (6 bases). The germline gives CDR1 SGDLS, CDR2 YYNGEE. With 4 bases removed from V and 5 bases from J, the gap between germline ends came to 13 bases. CDR3 length: 14 residues. The CDR3 bases are TGTGCCAGCAGCCAAGTCGGCGGGGACAATGAGCAGTTCTTC. Its translation is CASSQVGGDNEQFF.

There are a few counts of this clonotype. The J gene is TRBJ2-3, the V gene TRBV24-1; 9 bases align to TRBD1. The CDR3 has 14 residues. Germline CDR1 and CDR2: KGHDR and SFDVKD. The ends lost 6 bases at V and 3 bases at J; junction bases unmatched: 3. CDR3 nucleotide sequence: TGTGCCACCAGTACCGGACAGGGGACAGATACGCAGTATTTT. It codes for CATSTGQGTDTQYF.

This clonotype was recorded many times. The chain links TRBV20-1 to TRBJ2-1; 9 nucleotides align to TRBD2. Per the germline V gene, CDR1 is DFQATT and CDR2 is SNEGSKA (reference sequence). J gave up 5 bases and V 5 bases, and 13 bases lay outside the gene matches. The CDR3 extends over 16 amino acids. CDR3 protein: CSAGNSGRRVDNEQFF. In DNA, the CDR3 is TGCAGTGCTGGGAATAGCGGGAGAAGGGTGGACAATGAGCAGTTCTTC.

The gene calls are TRBV5-1 and TRBJ2-1; TRBD2 matches at 7 bases. The CDR3 totals 17 residues. Germline assignment: CDR1 SGHRS and CDR2 YFSETQ. V lost 4 bases, J lost 6 bases, and 16 bases stayed unmatched. DNA of the CDR3: TGCGCCAGCAGCCCGCCCGCGGGAGTTGGGTTGGGCAATGAGCAGTTCTTC. This sequence encodes CASSPPAGVGLGNEQFF.

This clonotype came up many times. The chain links TRBV7-9 to TRBJ2-1, with D possibly being TRBD1 (6 bases). This CDR3 has 15 residues. The V gene lost 5 bases and the J gene lost 3 bases, with 14 bases spanning the gap. CDR1 and CDR2 (germline): SEHNR, FQNEAQ (reference sequence). CDR3 bases: TGTGCCAGCAGCCCTGGTAGGGGGATCTACAATGAGCAGTTCTTC. Encoded protein: CASSPGRGIYNEQFF.

The chain couples TRBV20-1 to TRBJ1-1, with D possibly TRBD1 on 6 matching bases. There are 14 residues in the CDR3. The V gene lost 2 bases and the J gene lost 1 base, with 11 bases spanning the gap. Germline V lookup: CDR1 DFQATT, CDR2 SNEGSKA (reference sequence). The CDR3 here is CSARRGGPNTEAFF. The CDR3 DNA reads as TGCAGTGCTAGAAGAGGGGGTCCGAACACTGAAGCTTTCTTT.

At least ten counts were recorded for this clonotype. An end of the junction differs from the germline gene, which may be a read error. The chain is built from TRBV5-1 and TRBJ1-1, with D perhaps matching TRBD1 (6 bases). There are 13 residues in the CDR3. Germline assignment: CDR1 SGHRS and CDR2 YFSETQ. CDR3 nucleotide sequence: TGTGCCAGCAGCTTAACAGGGTACACTGAAGCTTTCTTT. This translates into CASSLTGYTEAFF.

This clonotype has at least ten counts. The rearrangement joins TRBV5-1 to TRBJ2-7, with 11 bases matching TRBD1. The CDR3 covers 17 residues. V shed 5 bases, J shed 2 bases, and the junction held 12 bases outside the gene matches. Germline CDR1 reads SGHRS; CDR2 reads YFSETQ. The CDR3 protein is CASSSSPPGQGAYEQYF. For the CDR3, the DNA is TGCGCCAGCAGTTCCTCGCCCCCGGGACAGGGGGCCTACGAGCAGTACTTC.

The table lists this clonotype with many counts. An end of the junction does not agree with germline; a read error may underlie this. The gene calls are TRBV27 and TRBJ1-6; maybe TRBD1 (5 bases). Germline CDR1 is MNHEY and CDR2 is SMNVEV (reference sequence). This CDR3 is built from 15 residues. The DNA for the CDR3 is TGTGCCAGCAGTCTATCGACAGACTATAATTCACCCCTCCACTTT. Amino acids: CASSLSTDYNSPLHF.

This clonotype was detected only a few times. The rearrangement joins TRBV10-2 to TRBJ2-4; 7 nucleotides align to TRBD1. With V trimmed by 8 bases and J by 3 bases, 13 bases remained unmatched. Germline loops: CDR1 WSHSY, CDR2 SAAADI. The CDR3 is 16 amino acids. CDR3 region: CASLRGTDFFKNIQYF. In DNA form, the CDR3 reads TGCGCCAGCCTCAGAGGGACAGATTTCTTCAAAAACATTCAGTACTTC.

The gene calls are TRBV19 and TRBJ2-5, with D possibly being TRBD2 (6 bases). The CDR3 length is 14 residues. V was pared by 3 bases and J by 4 bases, with 12 bases between. From germline, CDR1 is LNHDA and CDR2 SQIVND (reference sequence). The CDR3 loop reads CASSIIGGGETQYF. The CDR3 bases are TGTGCCAGTAGTATTATCGGGGGTGGAGAGACCCAGTACTTC.

This clonotype was seen ten or more times. The J gene is TRBJ2-1, the V gene TRBV28; D is perhaps TRBD1 (5 bases). Germline values: CDR1 MDHEN, CDR2 SYDVKM. The CDR3 sequence is 14 residues long. The V gene lost 5 bases and the J gene lost 10 bases, with 18 bases spanning the gap. The CDR3 reads CASSLSGGASEQFF. The CDR3 coding sequence is TGTGCCAGCAGTCTATCAGGTGGGGCATCAGAGCAGTTCTTC. Variable domain in full (rest from reference TRBV28 and TRBJ2-1): DVKVTQSSRYLVKRTGEKVFLECVQDMDHENMFWYRQDPGLGLRLIYFSYDVKMKEKGDIPEGYSVSREKKERFSLILESASTNQTSMYLCASSLSGGASEQFFGPGTRLTVL.

This clonotype occurred many times. The chain combines TRBV27 with TRBJ2-3; 12 nucleotides line up with TRBD2. Per germline, CDR1 MNHEY and CDR2 SMNVEV (reference sequence). The CDR3 runs 17 residues. V gave up 2 bases and J gave up 0 bases; unmatched junction bases: 3. CDR3 loop: CASSLEGTSGSTDTQYF. The CDR3 DNA follows: TGTGCCAGCAGTTTAGAAGGGACTAGCGGGAGCACAGATACGCAGTATTTT.

A word on this clonotype: Just one base apart from a much larger clone, this may be a read error. The conserved closing phenylalanine or tryptophan is absent in this CDR3, likely reflecting a read error. J is TRBJ2-1 and V is TRBV27, with TRBD2 identical over 11 bases. The J segment lost 4 bases and the V segment lost 6 bases, leaving 14 bases of the junction unmatched. The CDR3 loop spans 18 amino acids. Germline-derived CDR1 and CDR2 are MNHEY and SMNVEV (reference sequence). CDR3 loop: CASRLYPLSSGRYNEQFL. The CDR3 nucleotides are TGTGCCAGCAGGCTCTACCCCCTCTCTAGCGGGAGGTACAATGAGCAGTTCCTC.

Ten or more counts support this clonotype. The rearrangement links TRBV20-1 to TRBJ2-7; 8 positions agree with TRBD2. The CDR3 is 13 amino acids. The junction had 7 bases not matched to a gene; V was cut back by 6 bases and J by 3 bases. Germline CDR1 is DFQATT and CDR2 is SNEGSKA (reference sequence). CDR3 in DNA: TGCAGTGCCTTACATAGCGGGAACTACGAGCAGTACTTC. This encodes CSALHSGNYEQYF.

This clonotype was seen repeatedly, ten times or more. The J gene is TRBJ2-5, the V gene TRBV7-3; tentative D call: TRBD1 (6 bases). V was cut by 0 bases and J by 5 bases, with 13 bases left in between. CDR1 is SGHTA and CDR2 is FQGTGA in the germline V gene. The CDR3 length is 15 residues. This chain's CDR3 is CASSLTFGGLETQYF. CDR3 DNA: TGTGCCAGCAGCTTAACGTTTGGGGGCTTGGAGACCCAGTACTTC.

This clonotype is deemed medium-sized. The chain combines TRBV28 with TRBJ1-5, with D maybe TRBD1 (5 bases). CDR3 length: 21 amino acids. The germline CDR1 and CDR2 sequences are MDHEN and SYDVKM. Trimming took 3 bases from V and 0 from J, leaving 27 bases between them. The CDR3 loop reads CASSLGHSVVFLPASNQPQHF. The DNA for the CDR3 is TGTGCCAGCAGTTTGGGGCACTCGGTCGTTTTTCTGCCCGCTAGCAATCAGCCCCAGCATTTT.

The chain employs TRBV28 and TRBJ2-7; D is perhaps TRBD2 (5 bases). Germline CDR1 and CDR2: MDHEN and SYDVKM. Trimming removed 3 bases from V and 1 base from J, with 25 bases in between. This CDR3 comprises 19 residues. CDR3 residues: CASSFPTNLLTPISYEQYF. In DNA, the CDR3 is TGTGCCAGCAGTTTTCCGACTAACCTCCTAACCCCCATATCCTACGAGCAGTACTTC.

This clonotype occurred a few times. This sequence joins TRBV3-1 and TRBJ2-4; D tentatively reads TRBD1 or TRBD2 (5 bases each). Germline lookup yields CDR1 LGHDT and CDR2 YNNKEL (reference sequence). V lost 2 bases and J 11 bases, leaving 16 bases between the germline ends. The CDR3 runs 14 residues. The CDR3 loop is CASSQHPGGFVQYF. Written as DNA, the CDR3 is TGTGCCAGCAGCCAACATCCTGGGGGATTTGTTCAGTACTTC.

This clonotype was picked up many times. This sequence joins TRBV12-3 or TRBV12-4 and TRBJ2-7; tentative D call: TRBD2 (6 bases). CDR3 size: 15 residues. Trimming took off 3 bases at V and 0 bases at J, with 12 bases between the two ends. For the CDR3, the DNA is TGTGCCAGCAGTTTTGGCGGGGCGAGCTCCTACGAGCAGTACTTC. Protein product: CASSFGGASSYEQYF.

This clonotype has only a few counts. The V call is TRBV7-2, the J call TRBJ1-4, with D unresolved. CDR3 length equals 13 residues. Trimming cost V 1 base and J 7 bases, with 7 bases left between them. Germline V gives CDR1 SGHTA, CDR2 FQGNSA. This chain's CDR3 is CASSLGVVEKLFF. The CDR3 DNA follows: TGTGCCAGCAGCTTAGGAGTAGTTGAAAAACTGTTTTTT. Full variable domain (remainder filled in from reference TRBV7-2 and TRBJ1-4): GAGVSQSPSNKVTEKGKDVELRCDPISGHTALYWYRQSLGQGLEFLIYFQGNSAPDKSGLPSDRFSAERTGGSVSTLTIQRTQQEDSAVYLCASSLGVVEKLFFGSGTQLSVL.

This clonotype has ten or more counts. This chain links TRBV2 with TRBJ1-5; possibly TRBD1 for D (5 bases). The V end lost 4 bases, the J end lost 4 bases, and 8 bases lay between the germline ends. The CDR3 has 13 residues. Germline V gene data show CDR1 as SNHLY and CDR2 as FYNNEI. Written as DNA, the CDR3 is TGTGCCAGCAGTGCTTGGGGGAATCAGCCCCAGCATTTT. It is translated as CASSAWGNQPQHF.